This T cell receptor beta chain was captured in a study of blood T cell repertoires in COVID-19. The overall study: Sites in the United States, Italy and Spain provided acute and convalescent COVID-19 samples. Sources were T cells, B-cell-depleted T cells, or PBMCs; the material itself was cDNA or gDNA.

Per the authors' pipeline: Reference gene primer amplification gave nucleated cell count estimates. Profiled with immunoSEQ multiplex PCR; TCRdb holds only in-frame clones, not every one. The V and J calls and clone size are taken from that table; D and trimming were inferred from the DNA. Counted here are tens of thousands of clones, 65% to 90% occurring once; the ten biggest clones make up under 20%. Germline V gene sequence: CDR1 LNHDA, CDR2 SQIVND (reference sequence). Unmatched junction bases numbered 6, after V lost 9 bases and J lost 2 bases. This CDR3 spans 14 amino acids. The TCR sequence derives from a woman of 80 years or more with acute or convalescent COVID-19. The chain has TRBV19 and TRBJ1-2, with 10 bases lining up with TRBD1. The sequencing input was peripheral blood. The CDR3 is CASRGQGENYGYTF. The DNA of the CDR3 is TGTGCCAGCCGAGGACAGGGGGAGAACTATGGCTACACCTTC.